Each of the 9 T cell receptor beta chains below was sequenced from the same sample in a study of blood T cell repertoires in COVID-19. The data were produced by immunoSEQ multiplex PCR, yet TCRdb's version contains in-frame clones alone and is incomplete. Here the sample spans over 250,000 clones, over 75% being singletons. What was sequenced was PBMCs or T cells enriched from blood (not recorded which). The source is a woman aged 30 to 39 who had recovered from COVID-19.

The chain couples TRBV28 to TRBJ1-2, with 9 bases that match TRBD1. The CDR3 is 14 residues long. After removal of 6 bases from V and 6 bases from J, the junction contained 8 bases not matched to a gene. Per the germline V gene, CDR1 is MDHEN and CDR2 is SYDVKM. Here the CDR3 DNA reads TGTGCCAGCAGGTCCCCGGGACAGGGCGATGGCTACACCTTC. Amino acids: CASRSPGQGDGYTF.

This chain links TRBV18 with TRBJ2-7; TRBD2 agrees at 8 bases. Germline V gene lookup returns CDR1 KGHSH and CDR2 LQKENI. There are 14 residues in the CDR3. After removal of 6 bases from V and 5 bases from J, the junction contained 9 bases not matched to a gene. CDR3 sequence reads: CASSPQRETNEQYF. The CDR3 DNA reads TGTGCCAGCTCCCCCCAGCGGGAGACCAACGAGCAGTACTTC. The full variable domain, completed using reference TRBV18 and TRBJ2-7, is NAGVMQNPRHLVRRRGQEARLRCSPMKGHSHVYWYRQLPEEGLKFMVYLQKENIIDESGMPKERFSAEFPKEGPSILRIQQVVRGDSAAYFCASSPQRETNEQYFGPGTRLTVT.

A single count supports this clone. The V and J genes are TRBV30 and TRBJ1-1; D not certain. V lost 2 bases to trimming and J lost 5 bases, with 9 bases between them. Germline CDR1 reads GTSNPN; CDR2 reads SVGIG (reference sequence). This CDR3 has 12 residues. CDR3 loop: CAWSLAGTEAFF. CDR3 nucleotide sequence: TGTGCCTGGAGTCTTGCGGGGACTGAAGCTTTCTTT.

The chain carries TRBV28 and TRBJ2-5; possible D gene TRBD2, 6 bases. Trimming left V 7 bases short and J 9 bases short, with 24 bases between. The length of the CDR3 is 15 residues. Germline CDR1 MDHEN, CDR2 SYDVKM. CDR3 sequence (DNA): TGTGCCAGCAATTCTAGCCCTCAACTAGCAATAGCCCAGTACTTC. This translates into CASNSSPQLAIAQYF.

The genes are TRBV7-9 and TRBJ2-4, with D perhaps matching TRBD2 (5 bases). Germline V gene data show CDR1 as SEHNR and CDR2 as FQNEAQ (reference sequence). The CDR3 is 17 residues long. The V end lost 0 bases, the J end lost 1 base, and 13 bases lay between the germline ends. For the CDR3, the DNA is TGTGCCAGCAGCTTAGCGCTCGAGGGAGCGGCCAAAAACATTCAGTACTTC. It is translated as CASSLALEGAAKNIQYF.

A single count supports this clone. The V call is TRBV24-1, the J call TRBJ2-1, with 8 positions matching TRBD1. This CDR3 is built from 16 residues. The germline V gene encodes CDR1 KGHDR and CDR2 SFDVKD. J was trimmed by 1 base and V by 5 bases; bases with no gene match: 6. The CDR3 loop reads CATSALTGESYNEQFF. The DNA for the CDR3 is TGTGCCACCAGTGCCCTGACAGGGGAATCCTACAATGAGCAGTTCTTC.

The CDR3 loop is CASSSRKGLAGEAEQFF. In DNA, the CDR3 is TGTGCCAGCAGCTCACGAAAGGGACTAGCGGGAGAAGCTGAGCAGTTCTTC. The chain has TRBV11-3 and TRBJ2-1; 14 bases line up with TRBD2. The CDR3 covers 17 residues. J lost 9 bases, V lost 4 bases, and 11 bases had no gene match. CDR1 is SGHNT and CDR2 is YENEEA in the germline V gene.

The CDR3 region is CASSHPGISPEQYF. The CDR3 DNA sequence: TGCGCCAGCAGCCACCCGGGAATCTCCCCCGAGCAGTACTTC. This chain connects TRBV4-1 to TRBJ2-7, with D possibly matching TRBD2 (5 bases). Germline CDR1 MGHRA, CDR2 YSYEKL. The CDR3 sequence is 14 residues long. The germline V and J ends were trimmed by 3 bases and 6 bases, with 15 bases remaining between them.

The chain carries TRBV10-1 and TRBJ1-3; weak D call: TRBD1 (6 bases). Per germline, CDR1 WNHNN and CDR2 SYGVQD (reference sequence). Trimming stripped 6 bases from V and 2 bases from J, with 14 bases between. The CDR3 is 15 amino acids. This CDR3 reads CASSSGTKAGNTIYF. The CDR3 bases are TGCGCCAGCAGCTCCGGGACAAAAGCTGGAAACACCATATATTTT.